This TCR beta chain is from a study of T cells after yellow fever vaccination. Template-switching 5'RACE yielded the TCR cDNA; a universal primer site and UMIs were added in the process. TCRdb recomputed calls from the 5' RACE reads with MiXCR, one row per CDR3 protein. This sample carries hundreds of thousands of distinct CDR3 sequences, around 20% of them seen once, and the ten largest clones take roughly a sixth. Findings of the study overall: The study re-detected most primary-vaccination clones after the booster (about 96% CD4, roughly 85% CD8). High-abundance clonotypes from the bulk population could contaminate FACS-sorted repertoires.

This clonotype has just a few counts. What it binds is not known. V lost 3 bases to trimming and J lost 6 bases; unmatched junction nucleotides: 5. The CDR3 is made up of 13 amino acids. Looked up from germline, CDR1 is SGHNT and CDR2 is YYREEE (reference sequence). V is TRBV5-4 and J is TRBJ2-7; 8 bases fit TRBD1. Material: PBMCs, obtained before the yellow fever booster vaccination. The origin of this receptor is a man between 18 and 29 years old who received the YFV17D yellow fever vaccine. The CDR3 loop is CASSWGTGPEQYF. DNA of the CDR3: TGTGCCAGCAGCTGGGGGACAGGCCCCGAGCAGTACTTC. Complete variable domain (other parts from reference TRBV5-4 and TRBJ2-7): ETGVTQSPTHLIKTRGQQVTLRCSSQSGHNTVSWYQQALGQGPQFIFQYYREEENGRGNFPPRFSGLQFPNYSSELNVNALELDDSALYLCASSWGTGPEQYFGPGTRLTVT.